This TCR beta chain is drawn from a study of cytomegalovirus exposure and HLA in healthy donors. This clone was observed a handful of times. Its antigen is as yet unknown. Study outcomes and limitations: TCR beta sequences reportedly predicted most subjects' HLA-A and HLA-B alleles accurately.

With 60 Vbeta and 13 Jbeta primers, the PCR was carried out. Profiled with immunoSEQ multiplex PCR; TCRdb holds only in-frame clones, not every one. The table shows around 120,000 clones, with 70% occurring only once. Germline V gene data show CDR1 as SGHRS and CDR2 as YFSETQ. This CDR3 comprises 16 residues. Trimming removed 1 base from V and 6 bases from J; junction bases left unmatched: 10. The TCR sequence derives from a man aged 40-55 years in good health and CMV-seropositive. What was sequenced was PBMCs. The V gene is TRBV5-1, the J gene TRBJ1-1; 9 positions agree with TRBD1. This CDR3 is CASSLLPGQGSPEAFF. Here the CDR3 DNA reads TGCGCCAGCAGCTTGTTGCCGGGACAGGGAAGCCCTGAAGCTTTCTTT.